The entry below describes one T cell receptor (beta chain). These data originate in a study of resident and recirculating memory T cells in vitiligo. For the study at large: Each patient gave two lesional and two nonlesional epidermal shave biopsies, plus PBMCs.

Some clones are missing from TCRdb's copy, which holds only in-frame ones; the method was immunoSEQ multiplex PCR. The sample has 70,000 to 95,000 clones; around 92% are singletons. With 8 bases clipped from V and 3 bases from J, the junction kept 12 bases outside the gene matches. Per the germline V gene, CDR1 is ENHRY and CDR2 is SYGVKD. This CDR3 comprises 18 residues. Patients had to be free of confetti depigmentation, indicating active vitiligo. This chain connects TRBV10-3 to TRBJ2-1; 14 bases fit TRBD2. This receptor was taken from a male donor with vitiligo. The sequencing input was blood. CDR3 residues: CAIGEGLAGELNYNEQFF. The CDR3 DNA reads TGTGCCATCGGAGAGGGACTAGCGGGAGAGCTAAACTACAATGAGCAGTTCTTC.